This is a list of T cell receptor beta chains from one sample in a study of Graves' ophthalmopathy and Graves' hyperthyroidism. TCRdb re-derived calls from the multiplex PCR reads in MiXCR, one entry per CDR3 protein. The sample contains just over 600,000 distinct CDR3 sequences, approximately 21% of which appear only once. Specimen: peripheral blood. The receptors shown here come from a woman aged 18-29 years with stable Graves' hyperthyroidism. Some clones in this sample may be carry-over from other donors' samples. The CDR3 runs from the conserved cysteine through the conserved F or W. The order of the fields is D gene, J gene, clone size, V gene, CDR3 protein, CDR3 DNA. D genes are given only for firm matches. A clone size is listed for some rows: how often the clone was seen (once, few, many), or a class if it is expanded.

D gene: TRBD1
J gene: TRBJ2-2
clone size: .
V gene: TRBV20-1
CDR3 protein: CSAARTGVNTGELFF
CDR3 DNA: TGCAGTGCCGCCAGGACAGGAGTTAACACCGGGGAGCTGTTTTTT

D gene: TRBD1
J gene: TRBJ2-7
clone size: .
V gene: TRBV30
CDR3 protein: CAWSPGTGASEQYF
CDR3 DNA: TGTGCCTGGAGTCCCGGGACAGGGGCAAGCGAGCAGTACTTC

D gene: TRBD2
J gene: TRBJ2-7
clone size: .
V gene: TRBV6-1
CDR3 protein: CASEDRGGAYEQYF
CDR3 DNA: TGTGCCAGCGAAGATCGGGGAGGGGCCTACGAGCAGTACTTC

D gene: .
J gene: TRBJ2-7
clone size: .
V gene: TRBV12-3/TRBV12-4
CDR3 protein: CASSLTEAPWEQYF
CDR3 DNA: TGTGCCAGCAGCTTAACCGAGGCCCCATGGGAGCAGTACTTC

D gene: .
J gene: TRBJ2-2
clone size: few
V gene: TRBV10-3
CDR3 protein: CAISDGQAYLNTGELFF
CDR3 DNA: TGTGCCATCAGTGATGGGCAGGCTTACCTCAACACCGGGGAGCTGTTTTTT

D gene: .
J gene: TRBJ1-2
clone size: .
V gene: TRBV6-5
CDR3 protein: CASSYTSLRHGYTF
CDR3 DNA: TGTGCCAGCAGTTATACGTCGTTAAGGCATGGCTACACCTTC

D gene: TRBD2
J gene: TRBJ2-5
clone size: many
V gene: TRBV7-3
CDR3 protein: CASSSTGTMYETQYF
CDR3 DNA: TGTGCCAGCAGCTCAACCGGGACTATGTACGAGACCCAGTACTTC

D gene: TRBD1
J gene: TRBJ1-1
clone size: few
V gene: TRBV11-1
CDR3 protein: CASSYMAPGGNTEAFF
CDR3 DNA: TGTGCCAGCAGCTATATGGCCCCAGGGGGGAACACTGAAGCTTTCTTT

D gene: .
J gene: TRBJ1-5
clone size: many
V gene: TRBV27
CDR3 protein: CASSLLGNQPQHF
CDR3 DNA: TGTGCCAGCAGCCTACTTGGGAATCAGCCCCAGCATTTT

D gene: .
J gene: TRBJ2-7
clone size: .
V gene: TRBV20-1
CDR3 protein: CSASPGIHYEQYF
CDR3 DNA: TGCAGTGCTAGCCCAGGGATTCACTACGAGCAGTACTTC

D gene: .
J gene: TRBJ1-2
clone size: .
V gene: TRBV7-9
CDR3 protein: CASSRAGYGYTF
CDR3 DNA: TGTGCCAGCAGCAGGGCCGGGTATGGCTACACCTTC

D gene: .
J gene: TRBJ2-7
clone size: few
V gene: TRBV20-1
CDR3 protein: CSARGRGTPSYEQYF
CDR3 DNA: TGCAGTGCTAGGGGGAGGGGGACACCATCCTACGAGCAGTACTTC

D gene: TRBD2
J gene: TRBJ2-2
clone size: .
V gene: TRBV12-3/TRBV12-4
CDR3 protein: CASSLAGINTGELFF
CDR3 DNA: TGTGCCAGCAGTCTAGCGGGGATAAACACCGGGGAGCTGTTTTTT

D gene: TRBD1
J gene: TRBJ1-6
clone size: many
V gene: TRBV7-2
CDR3 protein: CASTPNRGFSPLHF
CDR3 DNA: TGTGCCAGCACGCCTAACAGGGGCTTCTCACCCCTCCACTTT

D gene: TRBD1
J gene: TRBJ2-5
clone size: few
V gene: TRBV3-1
CDR3 protein: CASSQAATGRETQYF
CDR3 DNA: TGTGCCAGCAGCCAAGCGGCGACAGGGCGAGAGACCCAGTACTTC

D gene: .
J gene: TRBJ2-7
clone size: many
V gene: TRBV24-1
CDR3 protein: CATSVGTVDEQYF
CDR3 DNA: TGTGCCACCAGCGTAGGCACTGTGGACGAGCAGTACTTC

D gene: .
J gene: TRBJ2-4
clone size: many
V gene: TRBV6-1
CDR3 protein: CASSSGQGGNNIKYF
CDR3 DNA: TGTGCCAGCAGCTCCGGGCAGGGCGGCAACAACATTAAGTACTTC

D gene: .
J gene: TRBJ1-6
clone size: few
V gene: TRBV6-5
CDR3 protein: CASSYRFGSPLHF
CDR3 DNA: TGTGCCAGCAGTTACCGCTTTGGATCACCCCTCCACTTT

D gene: TRBD1
J gene: TRBJ1-1
clone size: many
V gene: TRBV28
CDR3 protein: CASRSDRAITEAFF
CDR3 DNA: TGTGCCAGCAGGTCGGACAGGGCTATCACTGAAGCTTTCTTT

D gene: .
J gene: TRBJ2-7
clone size: .
V gene: TRBV7-3
CDR3 protein: CASSLQGSVYEQYF
CDR3 DNA: TGTGCCAGCAGCTTGCAGGGATCGGTTTACGAGCAGTACTTC

D gene: .
J gene: TRBJ1-5
clone size: many
V gene: TRBV30
CDR3 protein: CAWSGESNQPQHF
CDR3 DNA: TGTGCCTGGAGTGGGGAGTCCAATCAGCCCCAGCATTTT

D gene: .
J gene: TRBJ1-2
clone size: many
V gene: TRBV20-1
CDR3 protein: CSASSVTGDYGYTF
CDR3 DNA: TGCAGTGCTAGCTCTGTGACGGGCGACTATGGCTACACCTTC

D gene: .
J gene: TRBJ2-2
clone size: .
V gene: TRBV2
CDR3 protein: CARGGKNTGELFF
CDR3 DNA: TGTGCCAGAGGGGGAAAGAACACCGGGGAGCTGTTTTTT

D gene: .
J gene: TRBJ1-6
clone size: many
V gene: TRBV12-3/TRBV12-4
CDR3 protein: CASSNSDNSPLHF
CDR3 DNA: TGTGCCAGCAGTAACAGCGATAATTCACCCCTCCACTTT

D gene: .
J gene: TRBJ1-5
clone size: many
V gene: TRBV12-3/TRBV12-4
CDR3 protein: CASSLAGDQPQHF
CDR3 DNA: TGTGCCAGCAGTTTAGCAGGGGATCAGCCCCAGCATTTT

D gene: TRBD2
J gene: TRBJ2-5
clone size: many
V gene: TRBV24-1
CDR3 protein: CATSDFGAGVETQYF
CDR3 DNA: TGTGCCACCAGTGATTTCGGCGCGGGAGTGGAGACCCAGTACTTC

D gene: .
J gene: TRBJ2-7
clone size: many
V gene: TRBV6-1
CDR3 protein: CASNRGVRGGGYEQYF
CDR3 DNA: TGTGCCAGCAACCGTGGGGTGAGGGGCGGTGGCTACGAGCAGTACTTC

D gene: TRBD1
J gene: TRBJ2-7
clone size: once
V gene: TRBV12-3/TRBV12-4
CDR3 protein: CASSLGKGVSDRDYEQYF
CDR3 DNA: TGTGCCAGCAGTTTAGGTAAAGGGGTGTCGGACAGGGACTACGAGCAGTACTTC

D gene: .
J gene: TRBJ1-2
clone size: many
V gene: TRBV27
CDR3 protein: CASSLVGGRRYGYTF
CDR3 DNA: TGTGCCAGCAGTTTGGTGGGGGGACGGCGCTATGGCTACACCTTC

D gene: .
J gene: TRBJ1-2
clone size: once
V gene: TRBV6-2/TRBV6-3
CDR3 protein: CASSYEAATSYGYTF
CDR3 DNA: TGTGCCAGCAGTTACGAGGCAGCAACCTCCTATGGCTACACCTTC

D gene: .
J gene: TRBJ2-5
clone size: .
V gene: TRBV12-3/TRBV12-4
CDR3 protein: CASSFRPPPETQYF
CDR3 DNA: TGTGCCAGCAGTTTCCGGCCACCCCCAGAGACCCAGTACTTC

D gene: .
J gene: TRBJ1-1
clone size: .
V gene: TRBV6-5
CDR3 protein: CASSYHGLGDTEAFF
CDR3 DNA: TGTGCCAGCAGTTACCATGGTTTGGGGGACACTGAAGCTTTCTTT

D gene: .
J gene: TRBJ1-1
clone size: .
V gene: TRBV2
CDR3 protein: CASSLWLNTEAFF
CDR3 DNA: TGTGCCAGCAGCCTGTGGCTGAACACTGAAGCTTTCTTT

D gene: TRBD1
J gene: TRBJ2-7
clone size: .
V gene: TRBV28
CDR3 protein: CASSHTGGLYEQYF
CDR3 DNA: TGTGCCAGCAGCCACACAGGGGGTTTGTACGAGCAGTACTTC

D gene: TRBD2
J gene: TRBJ2-2
clone size: .
V gene: TRBV7-3
CDR3 protein: CASSPGLAVNTGELFF
CDR3 DNA: TGTGCCAGCTCACCGGGACTAGCGGTTAACACCGGGGAGCTGTTTTTT

D gene: TRBD1
J gene: TRBJ2-7
clone size: .
V gene: TRBV7-6
CDR3 protein: CASSPRQGINEQYF
CDR3 DNA: TGTGCCAGCAGCCCAAGACAGGGGATAAACGAGCAGTACTTC

D gene: .
J gene: TRBJ1-1
clone size: many
V gene: TRBV7-8
CDR3 protein: CASSLAPSGTEAFF
CDR3 DNA: TGTGCCAGCAGCTTAGCCCCCAGCGGGACTGAAGCTTTCTTT